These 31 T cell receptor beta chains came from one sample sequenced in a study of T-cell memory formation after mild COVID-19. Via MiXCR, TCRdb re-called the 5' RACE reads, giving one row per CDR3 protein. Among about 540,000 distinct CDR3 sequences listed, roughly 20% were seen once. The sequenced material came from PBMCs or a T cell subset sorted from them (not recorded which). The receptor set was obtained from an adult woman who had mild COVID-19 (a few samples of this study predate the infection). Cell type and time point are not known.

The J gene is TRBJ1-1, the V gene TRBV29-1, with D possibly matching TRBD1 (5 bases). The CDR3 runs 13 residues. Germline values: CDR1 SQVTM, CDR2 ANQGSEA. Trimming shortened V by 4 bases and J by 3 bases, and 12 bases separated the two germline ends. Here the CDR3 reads CSVGGGTDTEAFF. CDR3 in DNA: TGCAGCGTTGGTGGGGGAACCGACACTGAAGCTTTCTTT.

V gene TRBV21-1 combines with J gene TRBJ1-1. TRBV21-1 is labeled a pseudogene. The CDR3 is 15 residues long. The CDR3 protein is CASSKARDTNTEAFF. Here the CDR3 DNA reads TGTGCCAGCAGCAAAGCGCGAGATACGAACACTGAAGCTTTCTTT.

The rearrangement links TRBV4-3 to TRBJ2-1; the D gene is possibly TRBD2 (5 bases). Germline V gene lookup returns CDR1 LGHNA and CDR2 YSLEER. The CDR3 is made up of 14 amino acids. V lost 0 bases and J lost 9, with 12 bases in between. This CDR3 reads CASSQENSGGEQFF. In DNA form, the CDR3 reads TGCGCCAGCAGCCAAGAAAACAGCGGAGGTGAGCAGTTCTTC.

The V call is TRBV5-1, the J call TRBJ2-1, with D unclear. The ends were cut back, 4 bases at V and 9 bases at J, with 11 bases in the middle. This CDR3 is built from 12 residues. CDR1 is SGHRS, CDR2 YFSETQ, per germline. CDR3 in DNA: TGCGCCAGCAGCGGCCCCACCCGTGAGCAGTTCTTC. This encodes CASSGPTREQFF.

CDR3 bases: TGTGCCAGCAGCCATACCGGACAGCAGGGGTGGAAAAAACTGTTTTTT. This encodes CASSHTGQQGWKKLFF. V gene TRBV12-3 or TRBV12-4 combines with J gene TRBJ1-4; tentative D call: TRBD1 (6 bases). The CDR3 loop spans 16 amino acids. Trimming pared 6 bases from V and 9 bases from J, leaving 23 bases between.

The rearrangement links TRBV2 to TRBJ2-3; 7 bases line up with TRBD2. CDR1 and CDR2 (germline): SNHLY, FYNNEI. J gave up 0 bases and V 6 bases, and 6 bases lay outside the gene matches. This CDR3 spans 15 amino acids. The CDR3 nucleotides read TGTGCCAGCAGATCACTAGCGACCAGCACAGATACGCAGTATTTT. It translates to CASRSLATSTDTQYF. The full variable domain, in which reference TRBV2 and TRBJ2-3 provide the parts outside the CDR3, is EPEVTQTPSHQVTQMGQEVILRCVPISNHLYFYWYRQILGQKVEFLVSFYNNEISEKSEIFDDQFSVERPDGSNFTLKIRSTKLEDSAMYFCASRSLATSTDTQYFGPGTRLTVL.

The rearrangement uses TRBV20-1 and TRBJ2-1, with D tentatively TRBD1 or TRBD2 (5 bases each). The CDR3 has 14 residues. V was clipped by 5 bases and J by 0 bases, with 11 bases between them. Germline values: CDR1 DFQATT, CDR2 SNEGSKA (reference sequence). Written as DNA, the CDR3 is TGCAGTGCTGGGTGGGGGAGCTCCTACAATGAGCAGTTCTTC. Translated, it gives CSAGWGSSYNEQFF.

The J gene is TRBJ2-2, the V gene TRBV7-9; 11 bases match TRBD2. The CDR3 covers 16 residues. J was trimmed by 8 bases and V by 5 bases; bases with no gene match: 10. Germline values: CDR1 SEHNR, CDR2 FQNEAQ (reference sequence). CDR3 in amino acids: CASSRATSGAQGELFF. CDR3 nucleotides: TGTGCCAGCAGCCGAGCGACTAGCGGGGCCCAGGGGGAGCTGTTTTTT. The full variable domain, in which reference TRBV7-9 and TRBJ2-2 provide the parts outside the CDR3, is DTGVSQNPRHKITKRGQNVTFRCDPISEHNRLYWYRQTLGQGPEFLTYFQNEAQLEKSRLLSDRFSAERPKGSFSTLEIQRTEQGDSAMYLCASSRATSGAQGELFFGEGSRLTVL.

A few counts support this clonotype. CDR3 bases: TGTGCCAGCAGTCACACGGGAGGGCAAGAGACCCAGTACTTC. This encodes CASSHTGGQETQYF. The chain uses TRBV3-1 and TRBJ2-5; TRBD2 aligns across 8 bases. The CDR3 is made up of 14 amino acids. Losses at the gene ends were 6 bases for V and 2 bases for J; bases not matched to a gene: 5. Germline V gene sequence: CDR1 LGHDT, CDR2 YNNKEL (reference sequence).

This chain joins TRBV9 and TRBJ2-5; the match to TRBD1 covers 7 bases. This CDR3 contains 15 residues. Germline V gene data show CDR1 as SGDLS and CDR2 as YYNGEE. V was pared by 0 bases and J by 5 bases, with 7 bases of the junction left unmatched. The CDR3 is CASSVALGRGETQYF. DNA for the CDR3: TGTGCCAGCAGCGTAGCCTTGGGCAGGGGGGAGACCCAGTACTTC.

CDR3 loop: CASSFPGGEEAFF. The CDR3 coding sequence is TGTGCCAGCAGCTTCCCGGGGGGCGAGGAAGCTTTCTTT. The chain employs TRBV7-9 and TRBJ1-1, with D possibly TRBD1 on 6 matching bases. Germline CDR1 is SEHNR and CDR2 is FQNEAQ (reference sequence). The germline V and J ends were trimmed by 3 bases and 8 bases, with 13 bases remaining between them. The CDR3 extends over 13 amino acids.

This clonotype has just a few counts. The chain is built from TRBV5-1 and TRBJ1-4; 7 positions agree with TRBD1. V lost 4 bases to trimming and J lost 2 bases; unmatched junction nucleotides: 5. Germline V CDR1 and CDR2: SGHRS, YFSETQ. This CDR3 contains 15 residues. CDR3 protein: CASSEGGSTNEKLFF. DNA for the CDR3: TGCGCCAGCAGCGAAGGGGGCAGCACTAATGAAAAACTGTTTTTT. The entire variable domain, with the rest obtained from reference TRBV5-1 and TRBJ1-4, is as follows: KAGVTQTPRYLIKTRGQQVTLSCSPISGHRSVSWYQQTPGQGLQFLFEYFSETQRNKGNFPGRFSGRQFSNSRSEMNVSTLELGDSALYLCASSEGGSTNEKLFFGSGTQLSVL.

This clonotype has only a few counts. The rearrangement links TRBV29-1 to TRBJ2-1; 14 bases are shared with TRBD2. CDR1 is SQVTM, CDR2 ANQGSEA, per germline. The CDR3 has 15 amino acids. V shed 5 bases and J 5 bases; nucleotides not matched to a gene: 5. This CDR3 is CSVRRGLAGDNEQFF. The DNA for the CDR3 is TGCAGCGTTCGCCGGGGACTAGCGGGGGACAATGAGCAGTTCTTC.

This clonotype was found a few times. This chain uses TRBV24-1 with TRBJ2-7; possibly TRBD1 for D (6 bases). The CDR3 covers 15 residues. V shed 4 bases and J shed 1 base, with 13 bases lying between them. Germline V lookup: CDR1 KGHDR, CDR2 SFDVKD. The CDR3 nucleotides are TGTGCCACCAGTGACGGACAGCTGGGGTCCTACGAGCAGTACTTC. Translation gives CATSDGQLGSYEQYF.

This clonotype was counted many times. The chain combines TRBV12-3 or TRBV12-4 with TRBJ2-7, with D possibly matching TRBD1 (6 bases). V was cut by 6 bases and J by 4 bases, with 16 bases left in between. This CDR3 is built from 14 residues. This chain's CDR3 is CASSPSRGRYEQYF. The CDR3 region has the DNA TGTGCCAGCAGCCCTAGCAGGGGCAGGTACGAGCAGTACTTC.

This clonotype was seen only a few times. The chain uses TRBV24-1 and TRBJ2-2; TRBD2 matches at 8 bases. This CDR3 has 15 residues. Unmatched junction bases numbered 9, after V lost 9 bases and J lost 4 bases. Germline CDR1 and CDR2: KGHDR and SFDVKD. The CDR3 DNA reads TGTGCCACCTCCGCGGGGGGTTCGGGCACCGGGGAGCTGTTTTTT. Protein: CATSAGGSGTGELFF.

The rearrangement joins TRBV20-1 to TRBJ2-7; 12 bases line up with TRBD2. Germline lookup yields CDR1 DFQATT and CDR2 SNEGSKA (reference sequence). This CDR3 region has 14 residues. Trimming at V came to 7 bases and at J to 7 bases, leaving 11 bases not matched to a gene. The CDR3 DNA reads TGCAGTGTTCCGTCCCTAGCGGGAGGGAGAGAGCAGTACTTC. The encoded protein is CSVPSLAGGREQYF.

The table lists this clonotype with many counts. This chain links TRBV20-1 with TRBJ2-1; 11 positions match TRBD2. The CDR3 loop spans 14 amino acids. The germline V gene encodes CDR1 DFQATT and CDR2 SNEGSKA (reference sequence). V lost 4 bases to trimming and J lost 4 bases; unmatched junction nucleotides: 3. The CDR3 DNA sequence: TGCAGTGCTAAGGGACTAGCGGATTACAATGAGCAGTTCTTC. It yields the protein CSAKGLADYNEQFF.

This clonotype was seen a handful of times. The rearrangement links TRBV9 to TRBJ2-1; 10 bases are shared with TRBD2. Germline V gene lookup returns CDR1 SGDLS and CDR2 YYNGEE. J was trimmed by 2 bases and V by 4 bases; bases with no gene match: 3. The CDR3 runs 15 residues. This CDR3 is CASSTSGATYNEQFF. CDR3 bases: TGTGCCAGCAGCACTAGCGGGGCGACCTACAATGAGCAGTTCTTC.

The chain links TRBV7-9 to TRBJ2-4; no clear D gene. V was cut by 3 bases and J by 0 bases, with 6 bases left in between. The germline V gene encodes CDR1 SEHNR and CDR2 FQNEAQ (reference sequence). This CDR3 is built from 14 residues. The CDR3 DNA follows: TGTGCCAGCAGCTTTGAACTAGCCAAAAACATTCAGTACTTC. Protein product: CASSFELAKNIQYF.

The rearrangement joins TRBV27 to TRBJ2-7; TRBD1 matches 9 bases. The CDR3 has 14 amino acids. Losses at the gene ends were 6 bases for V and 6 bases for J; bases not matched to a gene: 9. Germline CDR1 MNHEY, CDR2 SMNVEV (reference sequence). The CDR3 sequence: CASRSSGQGPEQYF. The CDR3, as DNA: TGTGCCAGCAGGAGCTCGGGACAGGGTCCCGAGCAGTACTTC.

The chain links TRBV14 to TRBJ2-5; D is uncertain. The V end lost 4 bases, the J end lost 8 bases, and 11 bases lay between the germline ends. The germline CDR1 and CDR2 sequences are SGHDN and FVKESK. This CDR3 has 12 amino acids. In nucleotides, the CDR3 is TGTGCCAGCAGCCCGGATGGGGTCACCCAGTACTTC. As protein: CASSPDGVTQYF.

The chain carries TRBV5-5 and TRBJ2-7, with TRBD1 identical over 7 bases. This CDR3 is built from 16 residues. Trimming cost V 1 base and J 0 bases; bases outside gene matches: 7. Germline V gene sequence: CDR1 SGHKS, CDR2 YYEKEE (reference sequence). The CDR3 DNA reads TGTGCCAGCAGCTTGAGTCCAGGGGGTATCTCCTACGAGCAGTACTTC. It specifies CASSLSPGGISYEQYF.

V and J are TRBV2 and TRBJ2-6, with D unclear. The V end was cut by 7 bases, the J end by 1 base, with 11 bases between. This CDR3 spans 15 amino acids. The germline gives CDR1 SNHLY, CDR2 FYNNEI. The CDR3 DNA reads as TGTGCCAGCAATGTCAAAGAATCTGGGGCCAACGTCCTGACTTTC. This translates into CASNVKESGANVLTF.

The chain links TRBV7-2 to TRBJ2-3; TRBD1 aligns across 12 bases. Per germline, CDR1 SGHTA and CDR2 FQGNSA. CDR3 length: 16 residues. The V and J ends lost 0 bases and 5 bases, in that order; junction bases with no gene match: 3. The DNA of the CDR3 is TGTGCCAGCAGCTTAGCCGGGACAGGGGGCGGAGATACGCAGTATTTT. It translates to CASSLAGTGGGDTQYF.

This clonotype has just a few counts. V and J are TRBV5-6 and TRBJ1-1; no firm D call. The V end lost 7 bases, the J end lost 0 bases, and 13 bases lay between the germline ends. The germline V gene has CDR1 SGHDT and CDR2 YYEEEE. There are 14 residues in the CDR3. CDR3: CASAFINLNTEAFF. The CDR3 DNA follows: TGTGCCAGCGCCTTTATAAACCTGAACACTGAAGCTTTCTTT.

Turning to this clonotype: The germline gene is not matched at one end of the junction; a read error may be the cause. This CDR3 is CASSTSELRQARF. CDR3 coding DNA: TGTGCCAGCAGCACGAGCGAATTGCGACAGGCTCGCTTC. The V gene is TRBV7-9, the J gene TRBJ2-7, with D perhaps TRBD1 (6 bases). The CDR3 contains 13 residues. From germline, CDR1 is SEHNR and CDR2 FQNEAQ (reference sequence).

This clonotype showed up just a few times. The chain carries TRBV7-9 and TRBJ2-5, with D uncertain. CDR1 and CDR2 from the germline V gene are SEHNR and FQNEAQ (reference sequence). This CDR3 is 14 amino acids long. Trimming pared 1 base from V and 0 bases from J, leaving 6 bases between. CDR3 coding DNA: TGTGCCAGCAGCTTAGTGCGGTACCAAGAGACCCAGTACTTC. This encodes CASSLVRYQETQYF.

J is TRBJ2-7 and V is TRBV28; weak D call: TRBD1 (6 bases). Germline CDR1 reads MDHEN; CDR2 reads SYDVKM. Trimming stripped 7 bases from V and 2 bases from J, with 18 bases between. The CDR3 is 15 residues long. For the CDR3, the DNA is TGTGCCAGCACCGGGTTAAAAGGGACAACCTACGAGCAGTACTTC. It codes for CASTGLKGTTYEQYF.

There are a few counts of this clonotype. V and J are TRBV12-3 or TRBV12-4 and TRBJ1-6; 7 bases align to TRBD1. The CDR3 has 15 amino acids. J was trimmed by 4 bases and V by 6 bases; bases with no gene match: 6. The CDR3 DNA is TGTGCCAGCAGATCCCAGGGGGTTTATAATTCACCCCTCCACTTT. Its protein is CASRSQGVYNSPLHF.

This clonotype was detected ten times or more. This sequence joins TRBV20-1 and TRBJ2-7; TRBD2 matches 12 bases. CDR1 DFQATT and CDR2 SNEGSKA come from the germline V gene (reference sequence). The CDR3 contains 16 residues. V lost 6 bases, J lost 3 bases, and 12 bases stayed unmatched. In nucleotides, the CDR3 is TGCAGTGCCGTCCCAAGAAAACTAGCGGGGGGCTACGAGCAGTACTTC. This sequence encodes CSAVPRKLAGGYEQYF.